A single sample gave rise to the 12 T cell receptor beta chains below, sequenced in a study of T cell responses to AZD1222 COVID-19 vaccine. Only in-frame clones appear in the TCRdb table, and some are missing; sequencing was by immunoSEQ multiplex PCR. The sample includes around 140,000 clones, just under 95% of them seen just once. The sample was peripheral blood, taken after recovery from COVID-19. The receptors shown here come from an adult who had recovered from COVID-19.

This clone was observed once. The chain joins TRBV6-5 to TRBJ1-2; a possible D gene is TRBD1 (6 bases). Germline CDR1 reads MNHEY; CDR2 reads SVGAGI. CDR3 length: 14 residues. Trimming cost V 6 bases and J 2 bases, with 13 bases left between them. The DNA of the CDR3 is TGTGCCAGCAGGGGGAACAGGGAAAACTATGGCTACACCTTC. Its translation: CASRGNRENYGYTF.

The rearrangement joins TRBV27 to TRBJ2-7; possibly TRBD1 for D (6 bases). Germline V gene sequence: CDR1 MNHEY, CDR2 SMNVEV (reference sequence). The V gene lost 5 bases and the J gene lost 5 bases, with 13 bases spanning the gap. This CDR3 comprises 13 residues. The CDR3 bases are TGTGCCAGCAGTCTCACCCACAGGGACGAGCAGTACTTC. Translating it yields CASSLTHRDEQYF.

The CDR3 loop reads CSAGPGENTEAFF. CDR3 nucleotide sequence: TGCAGCGCCGGCCCCGGGGAGAACACTGAAGCTTTCTTT. The chain uses TRBV29-1 and TRBJ1-1; D not resolved. This CDR3 region has 13 residues. V dropped 7 bases and J dropped 1 base, with 13 bases sitting between them. Germline V lookup: CDR1 SQVTM, CDR2 ANQGSEA. Full variable domain (missing parts from reference TRBV29-1 and TRBJ1-1): SAVISQKPSRDICQRGTSLTIQCQVDSQVTMMFWYRQQPGQSLTLIATANQGSEATYESGFVIDKFPISRPNLTFSTLTVSNMSPEDSSIYLCSAGPGENTEAFFGQGTRLTVV.

V usage is TRBV27 and J usage is TRBJ1-2, with a weak D call TRBD1 (5 bases). The V gene lost 4 bases and the J gene lost 8 bases, with 20 bases spanning the gap. The CDR3 totals 15 residues. The V gene's germline CDR1 is MNHEY and CDR2 SMNVEV (reference sequence). The CDR3 region is CASSSRTGAGRGYTF. The CDR3 bases are TGTGCCAGCAGTTCCCGTACAGGTGCCGGAAGAGGCTACACCTTC.

V and J are TRBV5-1 and TRBJ2-5; 8 bases match TRBD1. Trimming took 4 bases from V and 1 from J; bases not matched to a gene: 3. Germline V gene lookup returns CDR1 SGHRS and CDR2 YFSETQ. The CDR3 contains 14 residues. CDR3 bases: TGCGCCAGCAGCCGGGGACAGGTCCAAGAGACCCAGTACTTC. Residues: CASSRGQVQETQYF.

The chain recombines TRBV2 with TRBJ1-6, with D possibly being TRBD1 (6 bases). CDR3 length: 13 amino acids. Deletions cut 6 bases from V and 10 bases from J, with 13 bases between. Germline V lookup: CDR1 SNHLY, CDR2 FYNNEI. The CDR3 coding sequence is TGTGCCAGCAGAGGGGGGGATTGGTCACCCCTCCACTTT. This gives the protein CASRGGDWSPLHF.

V and J are TRBV10-3 and TRBJ2-7; TRBD1 agrees at 8 bases. Germline CDR1 is ENHRY and CDR2 is SYGVKD. The CDR3 runs 13 residues. The junction had 2 bases not matched to a gene; V was cut back by 4 bases and J by 3 bases. The CDR3 nucleotides are TGTGCCATCAGTGGACAGGGGTACTACGAGCAGTACTTC. This codes for CAISGQGYYEQYF.

The rearrangement joins TRBV2 to TRBJ2-1; no firm D call. The germline gives CDR1 SNHLY, CDR2 FYNNEI. This CDR3 region has 16 residues. V was shortened by 3 bases and J by 0 bases, with 12 bases between the two germline ends. The CDR3 coding sequence is TGTGCCAGCAGTGACCCCAGCCCGAGCTCCTACAATGAGCAGTTCTTC. Translation: CASSDPSPSSYNEQFF.

The chain links TRBV2 to TRBJ2-1; perhaps TRBD2 as D (6 bases). Deletions cut 7 bases from V and 15 bases from J, with 22 bases between. CDR3 length equals 13 residues. Germline-derived CDR1 and CDR2 are SNHLY and FYNNEI. The CDR3 bases are TGTGCCAGCAAAGGGGCTAGGGAGGTTCATCCGTTCTTC. The encoded protein is CASKGAREVHPFF.

This rearrangement joins TRBV5-1 to TRBJ2-2; 7 bases line up with TRBD1. Trimming cost V 4 bases and J 7 bases; bases outside gene matches: 10. Germline lookup yields CDR1 SGHRS and CDR2 YFSETQ. The CDR3 sequence is 15 residues long. CDR3 in amino acids: CASSPGQGVIGELFF. CDR3 DNA sequence: TGCGCCAGCAGCCCGGGGCAGGGGGTGATCGGGGAGCTGTTTTTT. The variable domain in full, completed from reference TRBV5-1 and TRBJ2-2, reads KAGVTQTPRYLIKTRGQQVTLSCSPISGHRSVSWYQQTPGQGLQFLFEYFSETQRNKGNFPGRFSGRQFSNSRSEMNVSTLELGDSALYLCASSPGQGVIGELFFGEGSRLTVL.

The chain couples TRBV14 to TRBJ2-7; possible D gene TRBD1, 5 bases. Per the germline V gene, CDR1 is SGHDN and CDR2 is FVKESK. The CDR3 is made up of 12 amino acids. V lost 0 bases, J lost 5 bases, and 5 bases lay in between. The CDR3 reads CASSQDRDEQYF. DNA for the CDR3: TGTGCCAGCAGCCAAGACAGGGACGAGCAGTACTTC.

The chain links TRBV27 to TRBJ2-1; TRBD2 matches at 7 bases. V was pared by 5 bases and J by 7 bases, with 17 bases of the junction left unmatched. This CDR3 contains 17 residues. The V gene's germline CDR1 is MNHEY and CDR2 SMNVEV (reference sequence). CDR3 bases: TGTGCCAGCAGTCGGGGTTGGGGGGAGGGCCGTAATAATGAGCAGTTCTTC. It is translated as CASSRGWGEGRNNEQFF.